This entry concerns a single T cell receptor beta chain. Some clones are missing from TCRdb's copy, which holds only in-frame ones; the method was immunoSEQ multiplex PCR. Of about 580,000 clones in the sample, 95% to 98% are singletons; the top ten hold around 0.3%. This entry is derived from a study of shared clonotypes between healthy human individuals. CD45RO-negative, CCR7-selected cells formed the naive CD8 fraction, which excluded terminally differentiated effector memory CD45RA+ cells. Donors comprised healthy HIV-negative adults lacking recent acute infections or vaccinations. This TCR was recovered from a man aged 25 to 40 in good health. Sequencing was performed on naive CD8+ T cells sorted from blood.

The DNA for the CDR3 is TGTGCCAGCAGTTACTCGAGTTTCTCCTACGAGCAGTACTTC. Protein sequence: CASSYSSFSYEQYF. This chain uses TRBV6-5 with TRBJ2-7, with no clear D. Germline-derived CDR1 and CDR2 are MNHEY and SVGAGI. Trimming removed 0 bases from V and 0 bases from J, with 6 bases in between. CDR3 length: 14 amino acids.